This paragraph covers one T cell receptor beta chain sequence. Its antigen remains unknown. This record belongs to a study of monozygotic twins with inflammatory bowel disease. Study results and caveats: Especially with disease activity, IBD patients had fewer clonotypes in common with others than healthy twins did.

Investigators pulled total RNA out of whole blood and did not sort T cells. The CDR3 spans 14 residues. Germline assignment: CDR1 MNHEY and CDR2 SVGEGT. The authors used around 3,800 ng of total RNA per TCR library. Nested PCRs (approximately 16 and 10 cycles, two total) were applied to TCRalpha and TCRbeta cDNA. TCRdb re-called the 5' RACE reads and gives one entry per CDR3 protein, without DNA. This repertoire includes tens of thousands of distinct CDR3 sequences. This clonotype originated in a human donor with ulcerative colitis or Crohn's disease, or a healthy co-twin of an affected twin (not recorded which). The sample consisted of blood. The chain combines TRBV6-2 or TRBV6-3 with TRBJ1-1; the TCRdb D gene call, TRBD1, has no DNA to confirm it. This CDR3 reads CASSYSGTNTEAFF.